The rows below give T cell receptor beta chains drawn from one sample of a study of blood T cell repertoires in COVID-19. Measured with immunoSEQ multiplex PCR; TCRdb has only the in-frame clones, and not every one. The data show 300,000 to 350,000 clones, 85% to 95% seen once. The sequencing input was PBMCs or T cells enriched from blood (not recorded which). The receptors come from a woman younger than 45 who had been exposed to COVID-19. CDR3s include the opening cysteine and the closing phenylalanine or tryptophan. The order of the fields is J gene, V gene, D gene, CDR3 protein. The D gene is left open where the match is weak.

j_gene: TRBJ1-5; v_gene: TRBV19; d_gene: -; CDR3aa: CASSTRTVTGFGGNQPQHF
j_gene: TRBJ2-3; v_gene: TRBV6-2/TRBV6-3; d_gene: -; CDR3aa: CASSYLLRGRHTDTQYF
j_gene: TRBJ1-1; v_gene: TRBV7-9; d_gene: -; CDR3aa: CANGEGYTEAFF
j_gene: TRBJ2-3; v_gene: TRBV6-5; d_gene: -; CDR3aa: CASSYSGVSTDTQYF
j_gene: TRBJ2-2; v_gene: TRBV19; d_gene: -; CDR3aa: CAGVGATGELFF
j_gene: TRBJ1-1; v_gene: TRBV28; d_gene: -; CDR3aa: CASSFRGRGTEAFF
j_gene: TRBJ1-2; v_gene: TRBV5-1; d_gene: -; CDR3aa: CASYRTAQSYYGYTF
j_gene: TRBJ1-4; v_gene: TRBV6-5; d_gene: TRBD1; CDR3aa: CASSYSGGGEKLFF
j_gene: TRBJ1-1; v_gene: TRBV6-1; d_gene: -; CDR3aa: CASSELYMNTEAFF
j_gene: TRBJ1-2; v_gene: TRBV21-1; d_gene: -; CDR3aa: CARRSPTFNYGYTF
j_gene: TRBJ2-5; v_gene: TRBV9; d_gene: -; CDR3aa: CASSSTGGETQYF
j_gene: TRBJ1-2; v_gene: TRBV24-1; d_gene: TRBD1; CDR3aa: CATRSENRGNGYTF
j_gene: TRBJ1-2; v_gene: TRBV2; d_gene: TRBD1; CDR3aa: CASSADREYGYTF
j_gene: TRBJ2-5; v_gene: TRBV5-4; d_gene: -; CDR3aa: CASSLRGTQETQYF
j_gene: TRBJ1-6; v_gene: TRBV7-9; d_gene: -; CDR3aa: CASSVALSSYNSPLHF
j_gene: TRBJ2-5; v_gene: TRBV5-4; d_gene: TRBD2; CDR3aa: CASSPGTSGVETQYF
j_gene: TRBJ1-4; v_gene: TRBV7-2; d_gene: TRBD1; CDR3aa: CASTARDRGEKLFF
j_gene: TRBJ2-3; v_gene: TRBV5-4; d_gene: TRBD2; CDR3aa: CASSWGLAGEDTQYF
j_gene: TRBJ2-1; v_gene: TRBV24-1; d_gene: -; CDR3aa: CATGEAGLSSYNEQFF
j_gene: TRBJ2-5; v_gene: TRBV16; d_gene: -; CDR3aa: CASSQFSRQETQYF
j_gene: TRBJ2-2; v_gene: TRBV18; d_gene: TRBD2; CDR3aa: CASSPPLAGVTGELFF
j_gene: TRBJ2-3; v_gene: TRBV5-1; d_gene: -; CDR3aa: CASSFGTGEGTQYF
j_gene: TRBJ2-1; v_gene: TRBV9; d_gene: -; CDR3aa: CASSANSGAYNEQFF
j_gene: TRBJ2-7; v_gene: TRBV6-5; d_gene: TRBD1; CDR3aa: CATIRQGSYEQYF
j_gene: TRBJ2-5; v_gene: TRBV5-1; d_gene: -; CDR3aa: CASNLGQKETQYF
j_gene: TRBJ1-1; v_gene: TRBV5-1; d_gene: -; CDR3aa: CASTLGGDVTEAFF
j_gene: TRBJ1-2; v_gene: TRBV11-3; d_gene: TRBD1; CDR3aa: CASRWTGRGGYTF
j_gene: TRBJ2-6; v_gene: TRBV10-3; d_gene: TRBD1; CDR3aa: CAITQGATGANVLTF
j_gene: TRBJ1-5; v_gene: TRBV28; d_gene: -; CDR3aa: CASGGWGNSNQPQHF
j_gene: TRBJ2-1; v_gene: TRBV24-1; d_gene: TRBD2; CDR3aa: CATSDGRTSGGSYNEQFF
j_gene: TRBJ1-1; v_gene: TRBV11-2; d_gene: TRBD1; CDR3aa: CASSWAGGRTEAFF
j_gene: TRBJ2-5; v_gene: TRBV5-4; d_gene: TRBD1; CDR3aa: CASSLTGGREETQYF
j_gene: TRBJ2-1; v_gene: TRBV5-1; d_gene: TRBD1; CDR3aa: CASSFSRGQNYEQFF
j_gene: TRBJ2-3; v_gene: TRBV2; d_gene: TRBD2; CDR3aa: CASSGLAGGIDTQYF
j_gene: TRBJ2-1; v_gene: TRBV9; d_gene: TRBD1; CDR3aa: CASSARDRTHNEQFF
j_gene: TRBJ2-1; v_gene: TRBV4-3; d_gene: -; CDR3aa: CASSQATGGLQKEQFF
j_gene: TRBJ2-1; v_gene: TRBV4-2; d_gene: TRBD1; CDR3aa: CASSQQTGFSSNEQFF
j_gene: TRBJ2-1; v_gene: TRBV19; d_gene: -; CDR3aa: CASSIDGAYNEQFF
j_gene: TRBJ1-2; v_gene: TRBV5-4; d_gene: TRBD1; CDR3aa: CASSFKTGTGYGYTF
j_gene: TRBJ2-3; v_gene: TRBV11-2; d_gene: TRBD2; CDR3aa: CASSQGLAGGADTQYF
j_gene: TRBJ1-2; v_gene: TRBV6-5; d_gene: TRBD1; CDR3aa: CASKKDRGNYGYTF
j_gene: TRBJ1-5; v_gene: TRBV4-3; d_gene: -; CDR3aa: CASSPLHGPNQPQHF
j_gene: TRBJ2-1; v_gene: TRBV24-1; d_gene: -; CDR3aa: CATRGDGNYNEQFF
j_gene: TRBJ2-2; v_gene: TRBV4-3; d_gene: TRBD2; CDR3aa: CASSQVGGEQGGGELFF
j_gene: TRBJ1-2; v_gene: TRBV6-6; d_gene: -; CDR3aa: CATKGHGPYGYTF
j_gene: TRBJ1-1; v_gene: TRBV27; d_gene: -; CDR3aa: CATSTSPPNTEAFF
j_gene: TRBJ1-2; v_gene: TRBV19; d_gene: -; CDR3aa: CASTTRGGYGYTF
j_gene: TRBJ1-2; v_gene: TRBV24-1; d_gene: TRBD1; CDR3aa: CATSTNRQGYGYTF
j_gene: TRBJ1-2; v_gene: TRBV29-1; d_gene: -; CDR3aa: CSVGRSQGEGYTF
j_gene: TRBJ1-4; v_gene: TRBV7-9; d_gene: TRBD1; CDR3aa: CASSWTGTGNEKLFF
j_gene: TRBJ2-4; v_gene: TRBV18; d_gene: TRBD1; CDR3aa: CASSRYYDRGELAKNIQYF
j_gene: TRBJ2-3; v_gene: TRBV6-5; d_gene: -; CDR3aa: CASRRPYGSTDTQYF